This T cell receptor beta chain emerged from a study of immune evolution from preneoplasia to lung adenocarcinoma. Produced via immunoSEQ multiplex PCR; TCRdb's table is partial and in-frame only. The sample holds under 5,000 clones, roughly 86% seen once. Germline loops: CDR1 SGHDT, CDR2 YYEEEE. This CDR3 region has 12 residues. The germline V and J ends were trimmed by 4 bases and 7 bases, with 11 bases remaining between them. The sample comprised FFPE invasive lung adenocarcinoma tissue. The clonotype comes from a person aged 45-60 years with lung adenocarcinoma. The chain carries TRBV5-6 and TRBJ1-2; D unclear. CDR3 in amino acids: CASSATWSGYTF. The CDR3 region has the DNA TGTGCCAGCAGCGCGACATGGTCTGGCTACACCTTC.